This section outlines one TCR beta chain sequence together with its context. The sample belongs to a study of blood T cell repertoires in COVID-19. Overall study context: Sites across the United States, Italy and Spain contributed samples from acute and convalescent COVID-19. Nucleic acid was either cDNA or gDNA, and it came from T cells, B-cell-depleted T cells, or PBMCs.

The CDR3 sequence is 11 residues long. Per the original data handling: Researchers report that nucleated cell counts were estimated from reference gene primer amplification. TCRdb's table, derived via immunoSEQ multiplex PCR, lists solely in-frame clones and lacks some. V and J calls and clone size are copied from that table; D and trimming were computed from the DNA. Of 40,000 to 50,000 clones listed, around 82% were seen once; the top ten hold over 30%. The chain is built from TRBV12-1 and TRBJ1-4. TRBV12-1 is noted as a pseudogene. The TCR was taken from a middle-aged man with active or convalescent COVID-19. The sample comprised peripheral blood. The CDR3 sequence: CASSFPGKLFF. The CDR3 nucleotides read TGTGCCAGCAGCTTTCCCGGAAAACTGTTTTTT.